This T cell receptor (beta chain) was captured by sequencing in a study of T cells in Graves' hyperthyroidism and ophthalmopathy. Study as a whole: Pretreatment peripheral blood was obtained at initial diagnosis.

What was amplified from RNA transcripts were TCR beta CDR3 regions. RT-PCR in the first round (using the HTBI primer set) targeted the TCR CDR3. TCRdb ran MiXCR on the multiplex PCR reads and lists one entry per CDR3 protein. The sample records approximately 590,000 distinct CDR3 sequences, around 16% being singletons. This receptor was obtained from a woman aged 25 to 45 with Graves' hyperthyroidism. The sequenced material came from blood.

The CDR3 loop reads CASSMTLHQETQYF. In nucleotides, the CDR3 is TGTGCCAGTAGTATGACACTTCACCAAGAGACCCAGTACTTC. The gene calls are TRBV19 and TRBJ2-5; no definite D call. Trimming took 3 bases from V and 0 from J, leaving 8 bases between them. Germline CDR1 is LNHDA and CDR2 is SQIVND (reference sequence). The length of the CDR3 is 14 residues.